This TCR beta chain was captured by sequencing in a study of identical twins. With template switching, a universal primer site was added, and the cDNA carried unique molecular identifiers. A single record per CDR3 protein comes from TCRdb applying MiXCR to the 5' RACE reads. Here the sample spans around 100,000 distinct CDR3 sequences, less than 6.5% being singletons. General study findings and limits: Cord blood beta clonotypes that were abundant carried fewer insertions, and memory repertoires showed no such trend.

As concerns this clonotype: Its specificity is unknown.

Every one of the donors was a healthy Caucasian. Sequencing used memory T cells sorted from blood. The TCR was taken from a woman in her forties or fifties in good health.

CDR3 nucleotide sequence: TGTGCCTGGACCTATAACAATGAGCAGTTCTTC. Protein product: CAWTYNNEQFF. This chain links TRBV30 with TRBJ2-1; D gene uncertain. V shed 4 bases and J shed 5 bases, with 6 bases lying between them. Per germline, CDR1 GTSNPN and CDR2 SVGIG (reference sequence). The CDR3 totals 11 residues.